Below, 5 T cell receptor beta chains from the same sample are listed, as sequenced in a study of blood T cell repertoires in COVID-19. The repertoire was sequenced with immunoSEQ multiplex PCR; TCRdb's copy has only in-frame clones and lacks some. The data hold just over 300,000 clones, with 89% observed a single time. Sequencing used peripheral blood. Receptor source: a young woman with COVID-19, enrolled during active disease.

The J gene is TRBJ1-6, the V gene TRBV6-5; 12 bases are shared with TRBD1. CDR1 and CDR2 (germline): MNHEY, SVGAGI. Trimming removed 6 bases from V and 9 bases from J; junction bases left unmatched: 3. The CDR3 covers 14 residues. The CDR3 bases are TGTGCCAGCAGCCGGGGACAGGGGGCTTCACCCCTCCACTTT. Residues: CASSRGQGASPLHF.

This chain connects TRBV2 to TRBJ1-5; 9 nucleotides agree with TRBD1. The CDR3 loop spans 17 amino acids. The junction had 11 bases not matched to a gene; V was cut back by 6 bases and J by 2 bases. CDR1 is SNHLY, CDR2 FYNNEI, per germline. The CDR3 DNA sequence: TGTGCCAGCAGGAAAACAGGGGGCGAGAGGGGCAATCAGCCCCAGCATTTT. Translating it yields CASRKTGGERGNQPQHF.

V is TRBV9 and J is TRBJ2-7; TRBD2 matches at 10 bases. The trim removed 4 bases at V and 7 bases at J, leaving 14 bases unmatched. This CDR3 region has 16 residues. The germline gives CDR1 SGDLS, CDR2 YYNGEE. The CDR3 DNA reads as TGTGCCAGCAGCCCCCATGGGAGCGGGGGGGCCTGGGAGCAGTACTTC. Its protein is CASSPHGSGGAWEQYF.

CDR3 in amino acids: CASSPTVYNSPLHF. DNA of the CDR3: TGTGCCAGCAGCCCGACAGTCTATAATTCACCCCTCCACTTT. This chain links TRBV7-2 with TRBJ1-6, with D maybe TRBD1 (5 bases). The CDR3 totals 14 residues. The V and J ends lost 5 bases and 3 bases respectively, with 8 bases between them. CDR1 SGHTA and CDR2 FQGNSA come from the germline V gene.

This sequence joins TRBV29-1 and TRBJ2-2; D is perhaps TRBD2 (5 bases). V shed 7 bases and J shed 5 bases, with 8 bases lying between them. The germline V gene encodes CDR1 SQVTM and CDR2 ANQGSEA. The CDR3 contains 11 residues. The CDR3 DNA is TGCAGCGGGCGAGGGACCGGGGAGCTGTTTTTT. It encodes CSGRGTGELFF.